A selection of T cell receptor beta chains follows, all from one sample in a study of cytomegalovirus exposure and HLA in healthy donors. Assay used: immunoSEQ multiplex PCR; TCRdb lists only in-frame clones, some missing. Among around 150,000 clones, roughly 9.6% were seen once, and the ten largest hold more than 6.5%. Sequencing was performed on PBMCs. The source of these receptors is a woman in her thirties or forties in good health and CMV-seropositive. Each CDR3 is given with its conserved first and last residue. The order of the fields is D gene, V gene, J gene, clone size, CDR3 DNA, CDR3 protein. The D gene is left open where the match is weak. Size is stated for part of the rows, as once, few or many counts, or as a class when the clone is expanded.

>.|TRBV14|TRBJ2-1|few
TGTGCCAGCAGCCAAGAGGGGGGTTGGGATGAGCAGTTCTTC
CASSQEGGWDEQFF
>TRBD1|TRBV6-1|TRBJ2-1|many
TGTGCCAGCAGTGACGGGACAGGGTTTTCCCATGAGCAGTTCTTC
CASSDGTGFSHEQFF
>.|TRBV5-1|TRBJ2-5|few
TGCGCCAGCAGCTTCCTGGGAGTCCAAGAGACCCAGTACTTC
CASSFLGVQETQYF
>.|TRBV6-6|TRBJ2-3|few
TGTGCCAGCAGTAAAAGGACAGAGCTCGGCACAGATACGCAGTATTTT
CASSKRTELGTDTQYF
>.|TRBV11-3|TRBJ1-5|few
TGTGCCAGCAGCTCCGGCGGCAGGGTGAGGAGCAATCAGCCCCAGCATTTT
CASSSGGRVRSNQPQHF
>.|TRBV6-5|TRBJ1-5|few
TGTGCCAGCAGTTTGCCCGGTCAGCCCCAGCATTTT
CASSLPGQPQHF
>.|TRBV5-5|TRBJ1-1|few
TGTGCCAGCAGCTCCCAAGGACGGGGTGAAGCTTTCTTT
CASSSQGRGEAFF
>TRBD1|TRBV4-1|TRBJ1-2|.
TGCGCCAGCAGCCAGACAGGGGTGGTAAACTATGGCTACACCTTC
CASSQTGVVNYGYTF
>TRBD1|TRBV25-1|TRBJ1-2|.
TGTGCCAGCAGCGGGACAGGGTATGGCTACACCTTC
CASSGTGYGYTF
>.|TRBV5-6|TRBJ1-5|few
TGTGCCAGCAGCTCGGGGTCTGAGCCCCAGCATTTT
CASSSGSEPQHF
>TRBD2|TRBV6-1|TRBJ2-7|few
TGTGCCAGCAGCGCCAGCGGGGTACGGTGGGGCGAGCAGTACTTC
CASSASGVRWGEQYF
>TRBD2|TRBV6-1|TRBJ2-7|.
TGTGCCAGCAGTGAAATCGGGGGGGAGTACTACGAGCAGTACTTC
CASSEIGGEYYEQYF
>TRBD1|TRBV5-1|TRBJ2-5|few
TGCGCCAGCAGCCCGGGACAGTACCAAGAGACCCAGTACTTC
CASSPGQYQETQYF
>TRBD1|TRBV6-1|TRBJ1-5|few
TGTGCCAGCAGTACCAGGACAGGGGTGCCCCAGCATTTT
CASSTRTGVPQHF
>TRBD1|TRBV13|TRBJ2-1|.
TGTGCCAGCAGCGCCCGGGACAGGGGGCTGAATGAGCAGTTCTTC
CASSARDRGLNEQFF